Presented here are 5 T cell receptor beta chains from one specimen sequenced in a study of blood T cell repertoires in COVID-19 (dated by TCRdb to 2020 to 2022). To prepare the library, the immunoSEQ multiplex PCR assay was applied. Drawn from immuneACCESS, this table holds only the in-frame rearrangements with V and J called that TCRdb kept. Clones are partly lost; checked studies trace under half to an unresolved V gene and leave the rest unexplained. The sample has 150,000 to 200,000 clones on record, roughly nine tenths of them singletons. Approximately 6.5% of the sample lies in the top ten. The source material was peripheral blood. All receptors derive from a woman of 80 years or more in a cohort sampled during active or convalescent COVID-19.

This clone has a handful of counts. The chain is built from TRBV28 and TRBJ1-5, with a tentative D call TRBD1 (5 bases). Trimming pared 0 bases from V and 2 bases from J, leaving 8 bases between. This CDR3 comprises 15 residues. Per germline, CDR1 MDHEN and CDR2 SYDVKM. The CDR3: CASSLWGGGNQPQHF. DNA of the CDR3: TGTGCCAGCAGTTTATGGGGAGGGGGCAATCAGCCCCAGCATTTT.

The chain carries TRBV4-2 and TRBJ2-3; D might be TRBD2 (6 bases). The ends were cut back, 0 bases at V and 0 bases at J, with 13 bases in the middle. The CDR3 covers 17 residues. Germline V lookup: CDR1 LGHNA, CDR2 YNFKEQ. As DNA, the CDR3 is TGTGCCAGCAGCCAAGACAAGGGCGGGGATAGCACAGATACGCAGTATTTT. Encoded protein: CASSQDKGGDSTDTQYF.

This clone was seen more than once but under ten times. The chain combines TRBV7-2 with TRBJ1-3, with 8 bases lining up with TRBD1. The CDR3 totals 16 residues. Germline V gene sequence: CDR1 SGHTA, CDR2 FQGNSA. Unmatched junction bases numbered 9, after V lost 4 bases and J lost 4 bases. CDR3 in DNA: TGTGCCAGCAGCTCTCACAGGGGGTTTTCAGGAAACACCATATATTTT. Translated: CASSSHRGFSGNTIYF.

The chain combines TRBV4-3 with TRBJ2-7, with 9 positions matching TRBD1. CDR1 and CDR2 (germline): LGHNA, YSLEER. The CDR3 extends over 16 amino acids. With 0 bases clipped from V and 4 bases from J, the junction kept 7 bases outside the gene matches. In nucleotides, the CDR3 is TGCGCCAGCAGCCAAGAGTACAGGACAGGGGCATACGAGCAGTACTTC. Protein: CASSQEYRTGAYEQYF.

The DNA for the CDR3 is TGTGCCAGCAGCCCCCGCGGCGTGGGAGTATATAATTCACCCCTCCACTTT. It specifies CASSPRGVGVYNSPLHF. The V gene is TRBV14, the J gene TRBJ1-6; D not resolved. The CDR3 sequence is 17 residues long. The V end lost 4 bases, the J end lost 4 bases, and 17 bases lay between the germline ends. The germline gives CDR1 SGHDN, CDR2 FVKESK.